What follows is one TCR beta chain and its context. Exposed enrollees encountered a COVID-19 case at some point within 2 weeks before study entry. Method: immunoSEQ multiplex PCR; TCRdb's copy keeps in-frame clones and lacks some. The profile shows about 240,000 clones, about 80% of them singletons. The V end was cut by 4 bases, the J end by 7 bases, with 18 bases between. CDR1 and CDR2 (germline): SGHNT, YYREEE (reference sequence). This CDR3 has 14 amino acids. This entry belongs to a study of blood T cell repertoires in COVID-19. The wider study: Researchers got acute and convalescent COVID-19 samples from the United States, Italy and Spain.

This TCR was recovered from a woman in her 40s who had been exposed to COVID-19. The sample taken for sequencing was PBMCs or T cells enriched from blood (not recorded which). This chain joins TRBV5-4 and TRBJ2-7, with a weak D call TRBD1 (6 bases). The CDR3 bases are TGTGCCAGCAGCCCCGAGGGGGATAGGAGGGAGCAGTACTTC. Protein product: CASSPEGDRREQYF.